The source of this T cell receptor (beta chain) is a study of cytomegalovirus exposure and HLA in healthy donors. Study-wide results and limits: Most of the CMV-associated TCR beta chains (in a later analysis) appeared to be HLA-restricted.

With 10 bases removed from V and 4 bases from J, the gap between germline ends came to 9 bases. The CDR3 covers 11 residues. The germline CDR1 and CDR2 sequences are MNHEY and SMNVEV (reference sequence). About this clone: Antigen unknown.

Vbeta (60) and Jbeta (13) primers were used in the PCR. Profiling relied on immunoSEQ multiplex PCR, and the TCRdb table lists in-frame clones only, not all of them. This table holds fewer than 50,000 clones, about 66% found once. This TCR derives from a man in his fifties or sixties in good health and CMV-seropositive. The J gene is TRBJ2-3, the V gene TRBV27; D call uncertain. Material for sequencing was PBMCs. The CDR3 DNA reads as TGTGCCACCTCCTTTCCAGATACGCAGTATTTT. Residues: CATSFPDTQYF.